The 19 T cell receptor beta chains presented below share a single source sample, sequenced in a study of vaccination and CD4 T cells after COVID-19. Antigens for these TCRs are unknown. The treatment denotes: roughly 10-day PBMC culture with coronavirus spike peptide pools or control peptides (ViraFEST assay). With the Oncomine TCR Beta short-read assay, DNA from cultured CD4+ T cells was sequenced. Each CDR3 protein is one row after TCRdb ran MiXCR on the PCR reads. The sample lists 13,000 to 15,000 distinct CDR3 sequences, roughly 61% occurring once. The sequencing input was CD4+ T cells from blood, cultured in vitro. Receptors originate from a human donor who had recovered from COVID-19.

The V call is TRBV6-1, the J call TRBJ1-2; 11 bases are shared with TRBD1. In germline, CDR1 is MNHNS, CDR2 SASEGT. Trimming took 6 bases from V and 8 from J; bases not matched to a gene: 5. This CDR3 is built from 13 residues. As DNA, the CDR3 is TGTGCCAGCAGAGGACAGGGGGCGTCCGGCTACACCTTC. Its translation: CASRGQGASGYTF.

CDR3 sequence (DNA): TGTGCCAGCAGCAACCGAGATACGCAGTATTTT. It is translated as CASSNRDTQYF. The chain uses TRBV7-6 and TRBJ2-3; D unclear. V lost 5 bases and J 5 bases, leaving 5 bases between the germline ends. CDR1 and CDR2 (germline): SGHVS, FNYEAQ. The length of the CDR3 is 11 residues.

In this sample, this clonotype turned up a few times. This chain links TRBV20-1 with TRBJ2-5; TRBD2 agrees at 9 bases. The germline CDR1 and CDR2 sequences are DFQATT and SNEGSKA (reference sequence). This CDR3 region has 14 residues. V shed 6 bases, J shed 1 base, and the junction held 6 bases outside the gene matches. The CDR3 reads CSAVIAGVQETQYF. CDR3 nucleotides: TGCAGTGCGGTCATAGCGGGAGTCCAAGAGACCCAGTACTTC.

The chain has TRBV20-1 and TRBJ1-3; D possibly corresponds to TRBD1 (5 bases). The CDR3 has 15 residues. Per germline, CDR1 DFQATT and CDR2 SNEGSKA (reference sequence). The V and J ends lost 6 bases and 4 bases respectively, with 19 bases between them. The CDR3 protein is CSASYGGSGGNTIYF. CDR3 in DNA: TGCAGTGCGTCCTACGGGGGTTCGGGGGGAAACACCATATATTTT.

The gene calls are TRBV20-1 and TRBJ1-1; D may be TRBD1 (5 bases). Deletions cut 3 bases from V and 9 bases from J, with 23 bases between. The germline CDR1 and CDR2 sequences are DFQATT and SNEGSKA (reference sequence). CDR3 size: 15 residues. CDR3 in amino acids: CSARTLRGRGTKAFF. The CDR3 region has the DNA TGCAGTGCTAGGACCCTCAGAGGGCGGGGGACTAAAGCTTTCTTT.

V gene TRBV7-9 combines with J gene TRBJ2-3; no definite D call. The CDR3 consists of 15 residues. V lost 5 bases and J 0 bases, leaving 12 bases between the germline ends. Germline CDR1 reads SEHNR; CDR2 reads FQNEAQ (reference sequence). CDR3 sequence reads: CASSHTISSTDTQYF. The CDR3 DNA follows: TGTGCCAGCAGCCACACTATATCTAGCACAGATACGCAGTATTTT.

The V call is TRBV27, the J call TRBJ2-1, with 13 nucleotides matching TRBD2. This CDR3 has 18 residues. The J segment lost 8 bases and the V segment lost 5 bases, leaving 15 bases of the junction unmatched. Germline CDR1 reads MNHEY; CDR2 reads SMNVEV (reference sequence). Here the CDR3 reads CASSLGLAGEGALDEQFF. In DNA, the CDR3 is TGTGCCAGCAGTCTAGGACTAGCGGGAGAGGGGGCTCTGGATGAGCAGTTCTTC.

This clonotype has a handful of counts. This chain joins TRBV12-3 or TRBV12-4 and TRBJ2-3; TRBD2 is a possible D gene (6 bases). Trimming took off 3 bases at V and 3 bases at J, with 10 bases between the two ends. The CDR3 spans 14 residues. CDR3 protein: CASSLGRETDTQYF. CDR3 DNA: TGTGCCAGCAGTTTGGGTCGGGAGACAGATACGCAGTATTTT.

There are a few counts of this clonotype. The rearrangement links TRBV6-1 to TRBJ1-1; possibly TRBD1 for D (6 bases). Germline V gene data show CDR1 as MNHNS and CDR2 as SASEGT. CDR3 length: 15 residues. Trimming cost V 3 bases and J 0 bases, with 11 bases left between them. This CDR3 is CASSEHRVMNTEAFF. The CDR3 nucleotides read TGTGCCAGCAGTGAGCACAGGGTCATGAACACTGAAGCTTTCTTT.

This chain links TRBV27 with TRBJ1-1, with a possible D match to TRBD1 (6 bases). The CDR3 has 12 residues. V was cut by 11 bases and J by 6 bases, with 16 bases left in between. Germline V CDR1 and CDR2: MNHEY, SMNVEV (reference sequence). CDR3 in DNA: TGTGCCTGGGGGGCGAAGGAAGCTGAAGCTTTCTTT. Its protein is CAWGAKEAEAFF.

This clonotype appeared a few times. The chain recombines TRBV5-4 with TRBJ2-5; no clear D. Germline-derived CDR1 and CDR2 are SGHNT and YYREEE (reference sequence). The V and J ends lost 4 bases and 2 bases respectively, with 18 bases between them. This CDR3 has 16 residues. In nucleotides, the CDR3 is TGTGCCAGCAGCCTGGTCTTGGGTCTAGGTCAAGAGACCCAGTACTTC. Translated: CASSLVLGLGQETQYF. The variable domain in full, completed from reference TRBV5-4 and TRBJ2-5, reads ETGVTQSPTHLIKTRGQQVTLRCSSQSGHNTVSWYQQALGQGPQFIFQYYREEENGRGNFPPRFSGLQFPNYSSELNVNALELDDSALYLCASSLVLGLGQETQYFGPGTRLLVL.

The J gene is TRBJ2-1, the V gene TRBV18; possible D gene TRBD1, 6 bases. The germline V gene encodes CDR1 KGHSH and CDR2 LQKENI. V lost 3 bases to trimming and J lost 10 bases, with 10 bases between them. This CDR3 comprises 12 residues. The CDR3 loop reads CASSPVGTEQFF. The CDR3 DNA reads TGTGCCAGCTCACCCGTGGGGACAGAGCAGTTCTTC.

This clonotype was detected a few times. The chain carries TRBV12-3 or TRBV12-4 and TRBJ1-2; tentatively, D is TRBD1 (5 bases). This CDR3 spans 14 amino acids. Trimming left V 6 bases short and J 2 bases short, with 13 bases between. The CDR3 protein is CASSPRVYNYGYTF. The CDR3 nucleotides read TGTGCCAGCAGCCCCAGGGTGTACAACTATGGCTACACCTTC.

The rearrangement joins TRBV20-1 to TRBJ2-7, with TRBD2 matching 9 bases. There are 17 residues in the CDR3. J was trimmed by 2 bases and V by 1 base; bases with no gene match: 12. Per the germline V gene, CDR1 is DFQATT and CDR2 is SNEGSKA (reference sequence). DNA of the CDR3: TGCAGTGCTAGAGGCCGAGTTAGCGGGAGAGGGGCCTACGAGCAGTACTTC. Translating gives CSARGRVSGRGAYEQYF.

The chain recombines TRBV24-1 with TRBJ2-5; 7 bases are shared with TRBD2. The CDR3 has 20 amino acids. With V trimmed by 0 bases and J by 5 bases, 20 bases remained unmatched. Germline V gene sequence: CDR1 KGHDR, CDR2 SFDVKD. CDR3 DNA: TGTGCCACCAGTGATTTGCCGAGCCGTCCAGCGGGAATAGATGGGGAGACCCAGTACTTC. Amino acids: CATSDLPSRPAGIDGETQYF.

CDR3 sequence: CASSYSTLAAGGPQHF. CDR3 coding DNA: TGTGCCAGCAGTTACTCGACTCTAGCCGCAGGTGGGCCCCAGCATTTT. The rearrangement uses TRBV6-5 and TRBJ1-5; D ambiguous. V was pared by 0 bases and J by 9 bases, with 18 bases between. Germline V gives CDR1 MNHEY, CDR2 SVGAGI. The CDR3 is 16 residues long.

Only a few counts were recorded for this clonotype. V gene TRBV2 combines with J gene TRBJ2-1; D gene ambiguous. Germline V gene sequence: CDR1 SNHLY, CDR2 FYNNEI. The length of the CDR3 is 17 residues. Trimming stripped 4 bases from V and 5 bases from J, with 21 bases between. CDR3 protein: CASSVSIADTQNNEQFF. The CDR3 region has the DNA TGTGCCAGCAGTGTTTCGATAGCTGATACTCAAAACAATGAGCAGTTCTTC.

The V call is TRBV28, the J call TRBJ1-1; TRBD1 is a possible D gene (6 bases). CDR1 MDHEN and CDR2 SYDVKM come from the germline V gene. V dropped 6 bases and J dropped 5 bases, with 10 bases sitting between them. This CDR3 has 12 residues. The chain's CDR3 is CASRKGGTEAFF. The CDR3 DNA sequence: TGTGCCAGCAGAAAGGGGGGAACTGAAGCTTTCTTT.

As regards this clonotype: The junction shows a germline mismatch at one end, possibly a read error. The V gene is TRBV12-3 or TRBV12-4, the J gene TRBJ2-3; perhaps TRBD1 as D (5 bases). This CDR3 is built from 15 residues. CDR3 residues: CACSGAPQLTDTQYF. Written as DNA, the CDR3 is TGTGCCTGCAGTGGGGCCCCTCAGCTCACAGATACGCAGTATTTT.